This section outlines one T cell receptor (beta chain) sequence together with its context. The antigen this receptor binds is unknown. Base qualities are not provided; no much larger clone lies one nucleotide away. The sample belongs to a study of CD8 T cells in Susac syndrome (dated by TCRdb to about 2019). In terms of the full investigation: Whether CD8+ T cell activation and differentiation in Susac syndrome was antigen driven was tested using repertoire sequencing.

RNA was extracted using the RNeasy kit, and about 0.45 to 1 ug of the RNA was reverse transcribed with random hexamers. TCR beta CDR3 regions were amplified with the immunoSEQ multiplex PCR assay covering 54 Vbeta and 13 Jbeta segments. PCR amplification bias was corrected by using a synthetic template baseline for primer optimization and computational correction. The published analysis was carried out like this. Reads were annotated to V, D and J genes according to IMGT and were analyzed with immunoSEQ Analyzer, with only productive sequences retained. Clonality was computed as one minus Shannon entropy normalized by log2 of the number of productive unique sequences. For each patient and control, public and private clones were evaluated within the 100 most prevalent clones. Clones were defined as Susac-specific if absent from the healthy and MS cohorts, from approximately 1,100 published viral clones and from other ImmuneACCESS disease sequences. In TCRdb, the public reads were trimmed at Q25 with fastp and aligned with MiXCR, with productive beta chains retained. Each entry is one CDR3 protein sequence, shown with its most common DNA and genes. The authors' filters were not applied to this entry. This sample gives around 140,000 distinct CDR3 sequences in total; approximately 95% of them show up just once. The ten top clones hold less than 0.095% of the sample.

Trimming removed 2 bases from V and 1 base from J, leaving 21 bases between the germline ends. Measured from the cysteine to the phenylalanine, the CDR3 is 18 residues long. This entry keeps only the CDR3 DNA: 54 bases, framed from base 1. CDR1 SGHRS and CDR2 YFSETQ are derived from the germline V gene. Beyond this particular receptor, the publication reports: The number of individuals in the TCR sequencing and HLA analysis was acknowledged as relatively small.

Peripheral blood CD8+ and CD4+ T cells from healthy donors, Susac syndrome patients and multiple sclerosis patients were profiled by high-throughput TCR beta sequencing. The healthy donors served as controls matched for age and sex. Bulk CD8+ and CD4+ T cells were purified by magnetic negative isolation, whereas CD8+ TEMRA cells were enriched by FACS. Blood was collected in EDTA tubes and processed within 24 hours, with PBMCs isolated through density gradient centrifugation. PBMCs intended for TCR sequencing were cryopreserved in liquid nitrogen and thawed later in a water bath at 37 degrees C. The sorted or isolated CD4+, CD8+ and CD8+ TEMRA cells had a purity of 90% or higher.

The chain employs TRBV5-1 and TRBJ2-5, with TRBD1 perhaps the D gene, on 5 matching bases. Source material: CD4+ T cells from PBMCs. This clonotype was sampled from a human donor in good health. In nucleotide form, the sequence is TGCGCCAGCAGCTTTGAAGCTACCTCAGGGTATCCCCAAGAGACCCAGTACTTC. This gives the protein CASSFEATSGYPQETQYF.